This TCR beta chain is drawn from a study of CD8+CD57+ T cells in acquired aplastic anemia. Study in general: Average DNA yield from sorted CD4+ and CD8+ cells was approximately 3 ug. Findings and caveats of the study: It was found that approximately 29 CD8+ CDR3 sequences were shared between patients and controls.

A note on this clonotype: No antigen is known for it.

The CDR3 is 15 amino acids. The V gene's germline CDR1 is LNHNV and CDR2 YYDKDF (reference sequence). V was pared by 8 bases and J by 0 bases, with 14 bases between. It was patients with CD8+CD57+ cell expansion by flow cytometry who were chosen for sequencing. Genomic DNA templated the TCR beta VDJ and CDR3 profiling. TCRdb fed the reads into MiXCR, producing one record per CDR3 protein. The table has roughly 250,000 distinct CDR3 sequences, 82% seen once. This receptor was obtained from a human donor with aplastic anemia. V gene TRBV15 combines with J gene TRBJ1-3, with D possibly matching TRBD1 (5 bases). Sequencing was performed on sorted CD4+, CD8+, or CD8+CD57+ T cells (not recorded which) from PBMCs. The CDR3 is CATGEGRTSGNTIYF. The CDR3 coding sequence is TGTGCCACCGGGGAGGGACGAACCTCTGGAAACACCATATATTTT.